This entry is about one T cell receptor beta chain. The CDR3 is 15 amino acids. Germline CDR1 is KGHSH and CDR2 is LQKENI. Trimming shortened V by 1 base and J by 3 bases, and 13 bases separated the two germline ends. These data come from a study of T cell responses to AZD1222 COVID-19 vaccine. TCRdb keeps only in-frame clones here, not all; method: immunoSEQ multiplex PCR. The sample consists of over 150,000 clones, about nine tenths of them appearing once. The chain couples TRBV18 to TRBJ2-7, with no clear D. Here the sequenced sample was peripheral blood, taken on day 0 of AZD1222 vaccination. The clonotype was recovered from an adult in good health. CDR3 loop: CASSPLGILDYEQYF. CDR3 DNA: TGTGCCAGCTCACCACTAGGAATCCTTGACTACGAGCAGTACTTC.